A single sample gave rise to the 5 T cell receptor beta chains below, sequenced in a study of T cell repertoires in cytomegalovirus infection. TCRdb redid the calling of the reads with MiXCR, one entry per CDR3 protein. The table records around 310,000 distinct CDR3 sequences, almost 30% of them present only once. Their antigens are not known. This specimen consisted of cultured PBMCs, obtained from culture after CMV antigen stimulation. These receptor sequences come from a human donor in good health (CMV status not recorded). Some clones in this sample may be carry-over from other donors' samples.

This chain links TRBV19 with TRBJ1-5; the D gene is possibly TRBD1 (5 bases). The CDR3 spans 14 residues. V dropped 3 bases and J dropped 4 bases, with 10 bases sitting between them. The germline gives CDR1 LNHDA, CDR2 SQIVND (reference sequence). The chain's CDR3 is CASSIGAWNQPQHF. The CDR3 DNA is TGTGCCAGTAGTATTGGGGCCTGGAATCAGCCCCAGCATTTT.

The chain has TRBV19 and TRBJ2-7; D not resolved. Trimming shortened V by 3 bases and J by 5 bases, and 8 bases separated the two germline ends. The CDR3 length is 12 residues. The germline CDR1 and CDR2 sequences are LNHDA and SQIVND (reference sequence). CDR3 protein: CASSILGNEQYF. The CDR3 nucleotides read TGTGCCAGTAGTATTCTGGGGAACGAGCAGTACTTC.

The rearrangement links TRBV27 to TRBJ2-7; TRBD2 aligns across 9 bases. V shed 3 bases and J 6 bases; nucleotides not matched to a gene: 9. This CDR3 has 15 residues. Germline values: CDR1 MNHEY, CDR2 SMNVEV (reference sequence). This CDR3 reads CASSFRLAGSREQYF. CDR3 sequence (DNA): TGTGCCAGCAGTTTTCGGCTAGCGGGATCTCGCGAGCAGTACTTC.

This clonotype was recorded at least ten times. The chain combines TRBV7-8 with TRBJ2-3; D call uncertain. The CDR3 covers 15 residues. Trimming removed 8 bases at V and 1 base at J, with 16 bases between. Germline loops: CDR1 SGHVS, CDR2 FQNEAQ. The CDR3 region has the DNA TGTGCCAGCTTGGGTGTGGGCTCTGGCACAGATACGCAGTATTTT. Translated, it gives CASLGVGSGTDTQYF.

This clonotype was seen at least ten times. This chain joins TRBV7-2 and TRBJ2-1; TRBD2 matches at 8 bases. The germline gives CDR1 SGHTA, CDR2 FQGNSA. Trimming at V came to 0 bases and at J to 7 bases, leaving 8 bases not matched to a gene. CDR3 size: 16 residues. The CDR3, as DNA: TGTGCCAGCAGCTTAGCGGTACTAGCGGAGGTTAATGAGCAGTTCTTC. Translated, it gives CASSLAVLAEVNEQFF.